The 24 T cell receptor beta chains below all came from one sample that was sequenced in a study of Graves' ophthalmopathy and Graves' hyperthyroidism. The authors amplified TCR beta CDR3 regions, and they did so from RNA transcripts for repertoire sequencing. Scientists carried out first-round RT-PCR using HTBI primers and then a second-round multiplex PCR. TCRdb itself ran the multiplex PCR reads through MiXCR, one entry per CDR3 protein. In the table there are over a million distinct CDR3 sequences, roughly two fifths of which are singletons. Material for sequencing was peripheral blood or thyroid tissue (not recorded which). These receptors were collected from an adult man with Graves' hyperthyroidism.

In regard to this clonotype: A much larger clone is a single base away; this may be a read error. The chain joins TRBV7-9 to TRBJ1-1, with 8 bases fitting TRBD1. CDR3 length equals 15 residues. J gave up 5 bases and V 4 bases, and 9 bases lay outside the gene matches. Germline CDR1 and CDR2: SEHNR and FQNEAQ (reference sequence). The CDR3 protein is CASSYSGGVGTEAFF. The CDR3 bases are TGTGCCAGCAGCTACTCAGGGGGCGTCGGGACTGAAGCTTTCTTT.

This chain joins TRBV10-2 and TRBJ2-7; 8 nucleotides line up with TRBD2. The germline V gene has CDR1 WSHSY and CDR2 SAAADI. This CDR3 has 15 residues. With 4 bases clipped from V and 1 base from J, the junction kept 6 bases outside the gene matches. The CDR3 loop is CASSAGLARSYEQYF. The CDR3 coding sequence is TGCGCCAGCAGTGCCGGACTAGCTCGGTCCTACGAGCAGTACTTC.

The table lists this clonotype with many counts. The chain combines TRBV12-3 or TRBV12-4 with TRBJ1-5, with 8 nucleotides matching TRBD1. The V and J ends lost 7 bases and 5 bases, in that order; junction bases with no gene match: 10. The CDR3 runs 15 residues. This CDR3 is CASTRGQGPYQPQHF. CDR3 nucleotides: TGTGCCAGCACCCGAGGACAGGGCCCCTATCAGCCCCAGCATTTT.

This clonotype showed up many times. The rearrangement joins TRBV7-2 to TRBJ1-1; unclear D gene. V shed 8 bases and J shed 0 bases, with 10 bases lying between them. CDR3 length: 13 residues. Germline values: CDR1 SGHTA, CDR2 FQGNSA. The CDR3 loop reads CASLGTLNTEAFF. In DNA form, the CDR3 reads TGTGCCAGCCTAGGAACGCTGAACACTGAAGCTTTCTTT.

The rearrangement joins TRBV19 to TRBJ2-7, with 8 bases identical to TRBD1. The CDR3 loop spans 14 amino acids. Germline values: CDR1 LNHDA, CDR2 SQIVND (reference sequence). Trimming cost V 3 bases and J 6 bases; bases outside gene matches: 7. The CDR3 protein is CASSIKGQASEQYF. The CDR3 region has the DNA TGTGCCAGTAGTATTAAGGGACAGGCCTCCGAGCAGTACTTC. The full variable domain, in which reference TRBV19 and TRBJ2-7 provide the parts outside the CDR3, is DGGITQSPKYLFRKEGQNVTLSCEQNLNHDAMYWYRQDPGQGLRLIYYSQIVNDFQKGDIAEGYSVSREKKESFPLTVTSAQKNPTAFYLCASSIKGQASEQYFGPGTRLTVT.

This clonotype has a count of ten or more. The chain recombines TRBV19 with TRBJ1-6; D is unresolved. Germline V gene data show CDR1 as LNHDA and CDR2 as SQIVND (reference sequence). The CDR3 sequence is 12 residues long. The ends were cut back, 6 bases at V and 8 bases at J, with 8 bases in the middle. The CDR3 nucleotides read TGTGCCAGTAGAACTGGGGATTCACCCCTCCACTTT. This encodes CASRTGDSPLHF.

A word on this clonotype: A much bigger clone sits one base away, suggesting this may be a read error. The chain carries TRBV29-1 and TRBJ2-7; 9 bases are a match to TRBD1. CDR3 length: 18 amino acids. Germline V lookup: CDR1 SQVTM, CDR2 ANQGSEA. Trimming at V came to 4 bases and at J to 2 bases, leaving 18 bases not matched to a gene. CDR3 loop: CSVVSVSRDRVRAYEQYF. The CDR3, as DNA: TGCAGCGTTGTCTCAGTGTCCCGGGACAGGGTCAGAGCCTACGAGCAGTACTTC.

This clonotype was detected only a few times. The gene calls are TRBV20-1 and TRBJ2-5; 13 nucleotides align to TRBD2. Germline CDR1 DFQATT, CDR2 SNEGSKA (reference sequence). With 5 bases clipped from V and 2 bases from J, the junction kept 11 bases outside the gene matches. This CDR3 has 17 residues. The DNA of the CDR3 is TGCAGTGCTGAGGGACTAGCGGGACTCCATGGGCAAGAGACCCAGTACTTC. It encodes CSAEGLAGLHGQETQYF.

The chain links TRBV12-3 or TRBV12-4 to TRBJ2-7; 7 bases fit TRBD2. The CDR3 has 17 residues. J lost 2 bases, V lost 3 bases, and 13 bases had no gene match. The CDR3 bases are TGTGCCAGCAGTTTCCCCCCGGAGCTGGGAGGGACCTACGAGCAGTACTTC. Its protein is CASSFPPELGGTYEQYF.

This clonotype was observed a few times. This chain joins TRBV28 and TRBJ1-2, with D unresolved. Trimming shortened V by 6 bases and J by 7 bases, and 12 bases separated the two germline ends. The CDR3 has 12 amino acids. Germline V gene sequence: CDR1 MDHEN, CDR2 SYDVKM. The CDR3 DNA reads TGTGCCAGCAGGTCGACCGCTGCTGGCTACACCTTC. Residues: CASRSTAAGYTF.

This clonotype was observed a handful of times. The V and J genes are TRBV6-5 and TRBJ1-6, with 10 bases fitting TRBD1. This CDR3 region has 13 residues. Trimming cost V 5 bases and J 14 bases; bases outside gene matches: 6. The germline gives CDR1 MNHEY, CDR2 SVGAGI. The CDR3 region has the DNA TGTGCCAGCAGTAACCGGGACAGGGGTTCCCTCCACTTT. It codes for CASSNRDRGSLHF.

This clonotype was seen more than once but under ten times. Here the CDR3 DNA reads TGTGCCAGCAGCTTAGCGCTAGGTACATGGCAGTTCTTC. This encodes CASSLALGTWQFF. This chain joins TRBV7-2 and TRBJ2-1; no firm D call. The CDR3 runs to 13 residues. V was shortened by 0 bases and J by 12 bases, with 12 bases between the two germline ends. CDR1 and CDR2 (germline): SGHTA, FQGNSA.

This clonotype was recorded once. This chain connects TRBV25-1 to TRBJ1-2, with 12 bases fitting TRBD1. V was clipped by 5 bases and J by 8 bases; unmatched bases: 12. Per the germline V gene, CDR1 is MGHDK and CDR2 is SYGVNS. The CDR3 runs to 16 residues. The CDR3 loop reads CASSPFPGQGAEGYTF. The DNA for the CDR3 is TGTGCCAGCAGTCCGTTCCCGGGACAGGGGGCGGAGGGCTACACCTTC.

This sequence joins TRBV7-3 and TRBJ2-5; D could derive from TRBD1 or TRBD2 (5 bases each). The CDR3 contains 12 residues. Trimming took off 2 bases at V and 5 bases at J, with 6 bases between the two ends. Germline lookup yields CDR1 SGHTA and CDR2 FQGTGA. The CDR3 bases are TGTGCCAGCAGCTTATGGGACGAGACCCAGTACTTC. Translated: CASSLWDETQYF.

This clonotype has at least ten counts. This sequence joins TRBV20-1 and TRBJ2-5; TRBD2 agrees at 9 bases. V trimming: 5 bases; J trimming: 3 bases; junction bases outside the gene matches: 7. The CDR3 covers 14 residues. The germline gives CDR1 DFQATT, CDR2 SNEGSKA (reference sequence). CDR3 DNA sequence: TGCAGTGCTTCCAAGATAGCGGGGGAAGAGACCCAGTACTTC. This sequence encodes CSASKIAGEETQYF.

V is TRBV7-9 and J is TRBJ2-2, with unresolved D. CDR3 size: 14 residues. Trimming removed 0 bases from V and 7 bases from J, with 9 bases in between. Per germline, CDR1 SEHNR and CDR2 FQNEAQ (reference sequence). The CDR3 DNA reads TGTGCCAGCAGCTTAGCGCCCAACGGCGGGGAGCTGTTTTTT. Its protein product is CASSLAPNGGELFF.

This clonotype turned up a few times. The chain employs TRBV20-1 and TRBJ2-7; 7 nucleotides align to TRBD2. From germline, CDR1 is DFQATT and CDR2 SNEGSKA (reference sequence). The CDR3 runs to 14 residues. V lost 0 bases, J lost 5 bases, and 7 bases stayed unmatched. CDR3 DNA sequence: TGCAGTGCTAGAGAGAACGGGAGGACCCACGAGCAGTACTTC. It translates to CSARENGRTHEQYF.

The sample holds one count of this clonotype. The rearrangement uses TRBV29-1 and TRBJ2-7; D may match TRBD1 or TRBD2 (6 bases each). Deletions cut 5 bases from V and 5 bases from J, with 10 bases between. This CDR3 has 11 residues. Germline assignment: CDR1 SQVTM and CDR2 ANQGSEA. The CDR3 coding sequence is TGCAGCGTTAGGGGGGTCCACGAGCAGTACTTC. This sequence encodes CSVRGVHEQYF.

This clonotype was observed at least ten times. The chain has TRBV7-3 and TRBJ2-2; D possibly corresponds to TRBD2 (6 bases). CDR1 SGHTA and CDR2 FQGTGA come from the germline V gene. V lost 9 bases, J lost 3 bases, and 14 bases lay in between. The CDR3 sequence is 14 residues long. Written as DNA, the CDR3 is TGTGCCAGTGCACGGGGAGGATACACCGGGGAGCTGTTTTTT. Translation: CASARGGYTGELFF.

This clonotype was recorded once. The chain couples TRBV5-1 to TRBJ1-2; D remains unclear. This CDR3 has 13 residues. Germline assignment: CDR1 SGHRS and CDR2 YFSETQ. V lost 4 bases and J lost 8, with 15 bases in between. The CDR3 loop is CASSETRIRGYTF. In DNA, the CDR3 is TGCGCCAGCAGCGAAACCAGGATCCGAGGCTACACCTTC.

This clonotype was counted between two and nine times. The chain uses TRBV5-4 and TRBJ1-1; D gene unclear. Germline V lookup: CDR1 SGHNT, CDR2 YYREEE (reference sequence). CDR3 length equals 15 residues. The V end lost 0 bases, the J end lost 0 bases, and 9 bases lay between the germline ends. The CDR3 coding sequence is TGTGCCAGCAGCTTGGGGCAGCCCATGAACACTGAAGCTTTCTTT. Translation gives CASSLGQPMNTEAFF.

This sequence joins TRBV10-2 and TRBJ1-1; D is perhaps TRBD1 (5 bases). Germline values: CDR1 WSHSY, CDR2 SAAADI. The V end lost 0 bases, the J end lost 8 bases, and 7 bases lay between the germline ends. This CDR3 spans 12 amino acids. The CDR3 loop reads CASSESRQEAFF. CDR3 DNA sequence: TGCGCCAGCAGTGAGTCTCGACAGGAAGCTTTCTTT.

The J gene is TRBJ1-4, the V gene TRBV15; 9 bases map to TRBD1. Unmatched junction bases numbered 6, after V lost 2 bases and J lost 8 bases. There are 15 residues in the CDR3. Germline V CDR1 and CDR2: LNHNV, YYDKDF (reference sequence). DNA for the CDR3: TGTGCCACCAGCAGACAGGACAGGGGCCAGGAAAAACTGTTTTTT. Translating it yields CATSRQDRGQEKLFF.

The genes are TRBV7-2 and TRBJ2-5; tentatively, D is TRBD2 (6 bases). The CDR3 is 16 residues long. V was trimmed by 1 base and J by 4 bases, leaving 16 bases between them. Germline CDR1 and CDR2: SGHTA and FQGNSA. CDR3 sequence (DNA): TGTGCCAGCAGCTTAGTGTTCAGGGAGGAGAGAGAGACCCAGTACTTC. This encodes CASSLVFREERETQYF. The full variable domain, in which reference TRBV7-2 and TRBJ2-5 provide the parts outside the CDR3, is GAGVSQSPSNKVTEKGKDVELRCDPISGHTALYWYRQSLGQGLEFLIYFQGNSAPDKSGLPSDRFSAERTGGSVSTLTIQRTQQEDSAVYLCASSLVFREERETQYFGPGTRLLVL.